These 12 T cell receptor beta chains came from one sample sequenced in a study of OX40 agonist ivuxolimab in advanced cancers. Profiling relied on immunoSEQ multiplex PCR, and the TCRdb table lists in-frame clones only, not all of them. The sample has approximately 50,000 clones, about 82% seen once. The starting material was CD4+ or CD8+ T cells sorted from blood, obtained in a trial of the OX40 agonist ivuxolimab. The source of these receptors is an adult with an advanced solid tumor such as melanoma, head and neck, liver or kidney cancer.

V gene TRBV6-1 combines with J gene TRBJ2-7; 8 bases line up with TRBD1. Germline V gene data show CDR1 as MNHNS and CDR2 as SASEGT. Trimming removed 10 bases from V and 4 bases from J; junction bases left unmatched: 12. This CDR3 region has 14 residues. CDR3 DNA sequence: TGTGCCACCAGGGGGCGAGGAGGTCATTACGAGCAGTACTTC. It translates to CATRGRGGHYEQYF.

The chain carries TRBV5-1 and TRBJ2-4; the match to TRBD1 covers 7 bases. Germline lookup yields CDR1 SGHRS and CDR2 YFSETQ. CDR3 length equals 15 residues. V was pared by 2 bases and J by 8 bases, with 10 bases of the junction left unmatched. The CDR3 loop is CASSFRQGEGDIQYF. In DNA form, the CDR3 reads TGCGCCAGCAGCTTTCGACAGGGAGAGGGAGACATTCAGTACTTC.

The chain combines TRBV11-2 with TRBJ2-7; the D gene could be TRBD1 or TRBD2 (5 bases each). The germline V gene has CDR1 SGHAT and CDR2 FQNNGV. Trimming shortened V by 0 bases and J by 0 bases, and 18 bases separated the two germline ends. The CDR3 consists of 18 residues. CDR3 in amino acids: CASSLEALGPRSSYEQYF. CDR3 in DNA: TGTGCCAGCAGCTTAGAAGCTTTGGGACCCAGGAGCTCCTACGAGCAGTACTTC. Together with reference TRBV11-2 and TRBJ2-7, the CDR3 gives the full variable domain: EAGVAQSPRYKIIEKRQSVAFWCNPISGHATLYWYQQILGQGPKLLIQFQNNGVVDDSQLPKDRFSAERLKGVDSTLKIQPAKLEDSAVYLCASSLEALGPRSSYEQYFGPGTRLTVT.

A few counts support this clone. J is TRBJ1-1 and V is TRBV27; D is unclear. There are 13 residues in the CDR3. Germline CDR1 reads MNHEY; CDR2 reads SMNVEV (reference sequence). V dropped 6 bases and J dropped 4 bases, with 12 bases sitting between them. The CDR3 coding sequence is TGTGCCAGCAGCCATAAACTGGGCACTGAAGCTTTCTTT. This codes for CASSHKLGTEAFF.

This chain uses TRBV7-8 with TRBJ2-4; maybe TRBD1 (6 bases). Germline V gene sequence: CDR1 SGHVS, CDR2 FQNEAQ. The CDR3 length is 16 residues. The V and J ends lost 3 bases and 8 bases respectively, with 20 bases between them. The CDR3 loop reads CASSFRSLWGPDIQYF. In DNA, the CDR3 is TGTGCCAGCAGCTTCCGTAGTCTCTGGGGGCCGGACATTCAGTACTTC.

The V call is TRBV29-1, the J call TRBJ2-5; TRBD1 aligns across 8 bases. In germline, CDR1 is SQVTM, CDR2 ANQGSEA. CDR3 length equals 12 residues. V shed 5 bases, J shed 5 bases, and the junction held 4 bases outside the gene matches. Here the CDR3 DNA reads TGCAGCGTTCGGACAGGGAGTGAGACCCAGTACTTC. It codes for CSVRTGSETQYF. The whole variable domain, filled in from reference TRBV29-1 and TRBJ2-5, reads SAVISQKPSRDICQRGTSLTIQCQVDSQVTMMFWYRQQPGQSLTLIATANQGSEATYESGFVIDKFPISRPNLTFSTLTVSNMSPEDSSIYLCSVRTGSETQYFGPGTRLLVL.

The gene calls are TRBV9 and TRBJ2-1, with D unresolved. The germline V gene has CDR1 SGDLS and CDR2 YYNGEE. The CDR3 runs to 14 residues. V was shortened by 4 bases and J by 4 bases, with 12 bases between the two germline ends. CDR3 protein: CASSTPKEYNEQFF. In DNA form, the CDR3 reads TGTGCCAGCAGCACACCAAAGGAATACAATGAGCAGTTCTTC.

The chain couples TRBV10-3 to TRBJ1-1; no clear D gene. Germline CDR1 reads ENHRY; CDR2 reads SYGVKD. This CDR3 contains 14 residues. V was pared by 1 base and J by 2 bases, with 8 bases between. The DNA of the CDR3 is TGTGCCATCAGTGAGTGGCAGAAAAACACTGAAGCTTTCTTT. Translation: CAISEWQKNTEAFF.

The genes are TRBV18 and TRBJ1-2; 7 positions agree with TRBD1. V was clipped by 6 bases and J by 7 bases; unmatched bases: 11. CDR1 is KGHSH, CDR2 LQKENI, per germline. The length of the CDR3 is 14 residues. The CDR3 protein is CASSPDREERGYTF. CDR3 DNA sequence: TGTGCCAGCTCGCCAGACAGGGAAGAGCGTGGCTACACCTTC.

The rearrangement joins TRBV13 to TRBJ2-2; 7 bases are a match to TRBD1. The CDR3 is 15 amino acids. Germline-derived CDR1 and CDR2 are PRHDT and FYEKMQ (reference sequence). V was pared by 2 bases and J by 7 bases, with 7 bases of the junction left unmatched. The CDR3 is CASSLTQGNNGELFF. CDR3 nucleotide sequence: TGTGCCAGCAGCTTAACACAGGGGAATAACGGGGAGCTGTTTTTT.

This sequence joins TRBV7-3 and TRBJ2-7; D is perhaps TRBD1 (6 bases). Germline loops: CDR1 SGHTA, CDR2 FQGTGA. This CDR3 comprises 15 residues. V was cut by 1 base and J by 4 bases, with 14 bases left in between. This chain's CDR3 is CASSLSPGAPYEQYF. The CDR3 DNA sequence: TGTGCCAGCAGCTTAAGTCCAGGGGCACCTTACGAGCAGTACTTC. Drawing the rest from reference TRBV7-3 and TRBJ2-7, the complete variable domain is GAGVSQTPSNKVTEKGKYVELRCDPISGHTALYWYRQSLGQGPEFLIYFQGTGAADDSGLPNDRFFAVRPEGSVSTLKIQRTERGDSAVYLCASSLSPGAPYEQYFGPGTRLTVT.

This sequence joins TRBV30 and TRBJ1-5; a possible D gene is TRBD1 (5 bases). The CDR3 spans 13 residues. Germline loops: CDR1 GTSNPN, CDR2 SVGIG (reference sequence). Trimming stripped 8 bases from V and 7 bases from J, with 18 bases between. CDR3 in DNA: TGTGCCGGCGGGACCCAGGGAGACCAGCCCCAGCATTTT. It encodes CAGGTQGDQPQHF.